This TCR beta chain was sequenced for a study of T-cell memory formation after mild COVID-19. Overall study: The study found TCR clusters largely donor specific.

TCRdb independently ran MiXCR on the 5' RACE reads; one entry per CDR3 protein. This table holds 200,000 to 250,000 distinct CDR3 sequences, 15% to 17% found once. The CDR3 loop spans 15 amino acids. CDR1 and CDR2 (germline): SGHTA, FQGNSA. V was trimmed by 5 bases and J by 7 bases, leaving 20 bases between them. The clonotype comes from an adult woman who had mild COVID-19 (a few samples of this study predate the infection). Cell type and time point are not known. The chain employs TRBV7-2 and TRBJ2-5, with D perhaps given as TRBD1 or TRBD2 (5 bases each). The material sequenced was PBMCs or a T cell subset sorted from them (not recorded which). The CDR3 loop is CASSPLTGTPGTQYF. The CDR3 DNA reads TGTGCCAGCAGCCCTCTAACCGGGACCCCTGGGACCCAGTACTTC.